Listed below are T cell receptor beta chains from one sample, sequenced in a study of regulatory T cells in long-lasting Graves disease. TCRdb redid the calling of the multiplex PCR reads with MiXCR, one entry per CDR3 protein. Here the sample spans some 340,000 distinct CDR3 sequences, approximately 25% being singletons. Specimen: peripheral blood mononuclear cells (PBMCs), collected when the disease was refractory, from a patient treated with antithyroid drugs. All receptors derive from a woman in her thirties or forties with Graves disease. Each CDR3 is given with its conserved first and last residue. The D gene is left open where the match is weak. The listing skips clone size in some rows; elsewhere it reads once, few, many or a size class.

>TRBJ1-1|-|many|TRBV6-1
CASSHGGTEAFF
TGTGCCAGCAGCCATGGGGGCACTGAAGCTTTCTTT
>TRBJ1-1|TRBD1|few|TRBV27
CASSGQVSNTEAFF
TGTGCCAGCAGTGGACAGGTATCGAACACTGAAGCTTTCTTT
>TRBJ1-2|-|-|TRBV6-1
CASSTGDKGRGYTF
TGTGCCAGCAGCACCGGGGACAAGGGACGTGGCTACACCTTC
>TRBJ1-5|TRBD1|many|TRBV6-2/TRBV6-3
CASSYAGQSNQPQHF
TGTGCCAGCAGTTACGCGGGACAGAGCAATCAGCCCCAGCATTTT
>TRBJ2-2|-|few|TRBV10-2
CASTPLGNTGELFF
TGCGCCAGCACCCCCCTAGGGAACACCGGGGAGCTGTTTTTT
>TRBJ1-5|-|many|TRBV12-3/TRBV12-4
CASSPGQGNQPQHF
TGTGCCAGCAGCCCAGGACAAGGAAATCAGCCCCAGCATTTT
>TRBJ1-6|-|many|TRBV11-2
CASSHAGGTHSPLHF
TGTGCCAGCAGCCACGCGGGGGGAACGCATTCACCCCTCCACTTT
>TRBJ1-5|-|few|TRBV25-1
CASSEIRNQPPHF
TGTGCCAGCAGTGAAATACGTAATCAGCCCCCGCATTTT
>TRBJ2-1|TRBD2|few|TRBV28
CASRKKAGRSYNEQFF
TGTGCCAGCAGAAAGAAAGCGGGGCGCTCCTACAATGAGCAGTTCTTC
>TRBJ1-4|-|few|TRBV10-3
CAISEMGGEKLFF
TGTGCCATCAGTGAAATGGGGGGCGAAAAACTGTTTTTT
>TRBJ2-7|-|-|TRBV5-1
CASSAVGGSEQYF
TGCGCCAGCAGCGCGGTGGGGGGTTCCGAGCAGTACTTC
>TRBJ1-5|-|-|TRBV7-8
CASSSVSPNQPQHF
TGTGCCAGCAGCTCTGTATCCCCCAATCAGCCCCAGCATTTT
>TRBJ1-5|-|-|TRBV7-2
CASSPRKSNQPQHF
TGTGCCAGCAGCCCCCGAAAAAGCAATCAGCCCCAGCATTTT
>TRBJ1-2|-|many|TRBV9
CASSAHGDGYTF
TGTGCCAGCAGCGCGCATGGGGATGGCTACACCTTC
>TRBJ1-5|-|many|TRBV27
CASPRGLDSNQPQHF
TGTGCCAGCCCCCGGGGCCTTGATAGCAATCAGCCCCAGCATTTT
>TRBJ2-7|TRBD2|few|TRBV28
CASSLSAAGGSYEQYF
TGTGCCAGCAGCCTATCGGCGGCGGGGGGTTCCTACGAGCAGTACTTC
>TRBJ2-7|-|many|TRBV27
CASSPPGLRYEQYF
TGTGCCAGCAGTCCCCCGGGCCTACGGTACGAGCAGTACTTC